The subject of this entry is one T cell receptor (beta chain). These data are taken from a study of T cell responses to AZD1222 COVID-19 vaccine. Here immunoSEQ multiplex PCR was the method, and the copy in TCRdb shows in-frame clones only, minus some. The table includes 150,000 to 200,000 clones, 85% to 95% detected once. Sequencing was performed on peripheral blood, taken on day 0 of AZD1222 vaccination. The sequence derives from an adult in good health.

CDR3 sequence: CASSFSGGDEQFF. The CDR3 bases are TGTGCCAGCAGTTTTTCAGGGGGTGATGAGCAGTTCTTC. The chain joins TRBV28 to TRBJ2-1; 7 bases fit TRBD1. With 3 bases clipped from V and 8 bases from J, the junction kept 4 bases outside the gene matches. Germline V gives CDR1 MDHEN, CDR2 SYDVKM. The CDR3 is 13 amino acids.